This TCR beta chain was found in a study of blood T cell repertoires in COVID-19. The V gene's germline CDR1 is LGHDT and CDR2 YNNKEL (reference sequence). Between the trimmed V and J ends, which lost 3 bases and 8 bases, there was a span of 12 bases. The CDR3 is made up of 13 amino acids. Seattle patient enrollment occurred during active infection, with longitudinal follow-up thereafter. Assay: immunoSEQ multiplex PCR; the TCRdb copy retains only in-frame clones and omits some. This sample has about 180,000 clones, with approximately 80% found just once. This TCR was recovered from a woman aged 40 to 49 with COVID-19, enrolled during active disease. The V call is TRBV3-1 (or the pseudogene TRBV3-2), the J call TRBJ2-3; maybe TRBD2 (6 bases). Sequenced sample: peripheral blood. CDR3 region: CASSQRGGGTQYF. The CDR3 nucleotides are TGTGCCAGCAGCCAGCGGGGTGGGGGTACGCAGTATTTT.